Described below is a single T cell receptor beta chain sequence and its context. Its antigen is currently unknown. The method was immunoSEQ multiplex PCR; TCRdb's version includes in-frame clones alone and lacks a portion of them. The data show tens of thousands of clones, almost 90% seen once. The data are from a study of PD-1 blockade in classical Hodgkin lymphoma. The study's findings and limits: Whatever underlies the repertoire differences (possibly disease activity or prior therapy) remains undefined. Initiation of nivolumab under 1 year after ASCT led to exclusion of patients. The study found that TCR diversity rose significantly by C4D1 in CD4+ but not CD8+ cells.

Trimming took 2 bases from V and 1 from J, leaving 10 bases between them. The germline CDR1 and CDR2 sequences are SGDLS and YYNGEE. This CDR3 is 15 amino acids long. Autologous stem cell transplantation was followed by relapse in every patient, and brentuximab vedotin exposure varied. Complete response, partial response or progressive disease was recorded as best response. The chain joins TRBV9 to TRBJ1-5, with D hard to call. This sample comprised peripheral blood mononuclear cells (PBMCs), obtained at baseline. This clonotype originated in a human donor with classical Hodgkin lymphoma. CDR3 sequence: CASSVGPTSNQPQHF. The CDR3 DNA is TGTGCCAGCAGCGTTGGACCGACGAGCAATCAGCCCCAGCATTTT.